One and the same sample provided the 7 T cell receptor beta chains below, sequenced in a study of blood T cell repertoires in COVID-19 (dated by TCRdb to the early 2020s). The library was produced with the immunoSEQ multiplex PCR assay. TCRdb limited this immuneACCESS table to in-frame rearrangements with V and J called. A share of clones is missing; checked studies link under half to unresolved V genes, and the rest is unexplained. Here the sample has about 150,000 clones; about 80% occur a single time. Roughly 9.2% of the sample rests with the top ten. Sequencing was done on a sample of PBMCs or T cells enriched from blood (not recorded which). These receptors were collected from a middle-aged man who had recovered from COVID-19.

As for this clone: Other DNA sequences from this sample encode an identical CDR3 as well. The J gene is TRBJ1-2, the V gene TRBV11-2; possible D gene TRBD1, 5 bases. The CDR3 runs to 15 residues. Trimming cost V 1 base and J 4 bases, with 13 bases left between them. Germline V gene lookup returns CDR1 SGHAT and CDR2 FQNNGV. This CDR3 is CASSLVAGGGYGYTF. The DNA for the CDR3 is TGTGCCAGCAGCTTAGTGGCGGGGGGGGGCTATGGCTACACCTTC.

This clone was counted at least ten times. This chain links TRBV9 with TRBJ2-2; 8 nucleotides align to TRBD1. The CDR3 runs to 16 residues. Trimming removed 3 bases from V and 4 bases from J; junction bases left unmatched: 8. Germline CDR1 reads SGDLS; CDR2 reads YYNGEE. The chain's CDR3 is CASSEARDRITGELFF. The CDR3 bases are TGTGCCAGCAGCGAGGCTCGGGACAGGATCACCGGGGAGCTGTTTTTT.

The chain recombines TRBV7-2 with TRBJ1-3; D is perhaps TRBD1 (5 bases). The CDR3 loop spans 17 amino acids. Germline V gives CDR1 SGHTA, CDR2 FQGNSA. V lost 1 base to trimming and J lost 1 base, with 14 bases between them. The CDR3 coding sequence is TGTGCCAGCAGCTTAGGGAGCCCCGGGACTTCTGGAAACACCATATATTTT. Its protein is CASSLGSPGTSGNTIYF.

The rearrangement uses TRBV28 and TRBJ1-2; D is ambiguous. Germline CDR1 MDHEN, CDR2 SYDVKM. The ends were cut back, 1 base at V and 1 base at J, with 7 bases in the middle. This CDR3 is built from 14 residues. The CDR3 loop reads CASSLSAVNYGYTF. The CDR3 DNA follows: TGTGCCAGCAGTTTATCGGCGGTTAACTATGGCTACACCTTC.

CDR3 sequence (DNA): TGTGCCAGCAGTCAAGCGGGGGTCGCGGCAGATACGCAGTATTTT. Translated: CASSQAGVAADTQYF. The rearrangement joins TRBV6-2 or TRBV6-3 to TRBJ2-3; 8 bases match TRBD2. Germline-derived CDR1 and CDR2 are MNHEY and SVGEGT. The CDR3 totals 15 residues. The ends lost 5 bases at V and 4 bases at J; junction bases unmatched: 8.

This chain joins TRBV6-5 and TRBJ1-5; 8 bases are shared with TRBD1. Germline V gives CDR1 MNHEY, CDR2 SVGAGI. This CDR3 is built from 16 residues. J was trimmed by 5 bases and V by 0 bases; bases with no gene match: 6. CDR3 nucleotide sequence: TGTGCCAGCAGTTACTCAGGGACAGGAAAACATCAGCCCCAGCATTTT. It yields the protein CASSYSGTGKHQPQHF.

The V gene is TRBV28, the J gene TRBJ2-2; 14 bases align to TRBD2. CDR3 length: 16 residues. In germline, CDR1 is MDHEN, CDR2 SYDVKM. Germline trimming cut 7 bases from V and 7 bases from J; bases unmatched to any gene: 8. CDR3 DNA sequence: TGTGCCAGCACCCCTCGAGGACTAGCGGGGGGCGGGGAGCTGTTTTTT. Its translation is CASTPRGLAGGGELFF.